These T cell receptor beta chains were read from a single sample in a study of OX40 agonist ivuxolimab in advanced cancers. The repertoire was sequenced with immunoSEQ multiplex PCR; TCRdb's copy has only in-frame clones and lacks some. Among about 69,000 clones listed, 91% were seen once. Source: CD4+ or CD8+ T cells sorted from blood, taken in a trial of the OX40 agonist ivuxolimab. These receptors all come from an adult with an advanced solid tumor such as melanoma, head and neck, liver or kidney cancer. Both conserved end residues are part of each CDR3. The D gene is left open where the match is weak. Expanded clones are given a class, and other clones once, few, many or no size at all.

j_call v_call d_call clone_size cdr3_aa cdr3_nt
TRBJ1-1 TRBV28 NA NA CASRLQGNTEAFF TGTGCCAGCAGGCTCCAGGGGAACACTGAAGCTTTCTTT
TRBJ2-7 TRBV13 NA NA CASSLAGRAYEQYF TGTGCCAGCAGCTTAGCCGGCAGAGCCTACGAGCAGTACTTC
TRBJ2-7 TRBV6-5 TRBD2 NA CASSYSSGSSYEQYF TGTGCCAGCAGTTACTCTAGCGGGAGCTCCTACGAGCAGTACTTC
TRBJ2-1 TRBV15 NA NA CATSKGWDEQFF TGTGCCACCAGCAAAGGATGGGATGAGCAGTTCTTC
TRBJ1-1 TRBV6-5 NA few CASSYSKRDTEAFF TGTGCCAGCAGTTACTCGAAAAGGGACACTGAAGCTTTCTTT
TRBJ2-5 TRBV11-2 TRBD2 NA CASTKTSDKETQYF TGTGCCAGCACAAAGACTAGCGACAAAGAGACCCAGTACTTC
TRBJ1-1 TRBV19 NA NA CASSKNTEAFF TGTGCCAGTAGCAAGAACACTGAAGCTTTCTTT
TRBJ2-1 TRBV6-1 NA NA CASRVLVSSYNEQFF TGTGCCAGCAGGGTTCTAGTTTCCTCCTACAATGAGCAGTTCTTC
TRBJ2-1 TRBV2 TRBD2 few CASETGSGSWGSYNEQFF TGTGCCAGCGAAACTGGTAGCGGGAGTTGGGGCTCCTACAATGAGCAGTTCTTC
TRBJ2-1 TRBV5-8 TRBD1 NA CASSRPDREVPNEQFF TGTGCCAGCAGCCGCCCGGACAGGGAGGTCCCCAATGAGCAGTTCTTC
TRBJ2-1 TRBV19 TRBD2 NA CASSIGGNGNEQFF TGTGCCAGTAGTATCGGGGGGAATGGGAATGAGCAGTTCTTC
TRBJ1-2 TRBV5-6 NA once CASSPEANVFYGYTF TGTGCCAGCAGCCCTGAGGCGAATGTGTTCTATGGCTACACCTTC
TRBJ1-2 TRBV4-2 NA NA CASSSADAKPYYGYTF TGTGCCAGCAGCTCGGCGGACGCAAAACCCTACTATGGCTACACCTTC
TRBJ2-5 TRBV7-3 TRBD2 NA CASSLIGLAGETQYF TGTGCCAGCAGCTTAATAGGACTAGCGGGAGAGACCCAGTACTTC
TRBJ1-1 TRBV28 NA NA CASSLWRQEDTEAFF TGTGCCAGCAGTTTATGGCGGCAGGAGGACACTGAAGCTTTCTTT
TRBJ2-5 TRBV10-2 TRBD1 NA CASSDRGTGAETQYF TGCGCCAGCAGTGATAGAGGGACAGGGGCAGAGACCCAGTACTTC
TRBJ2-7 TRBV29-1 NA NA CSVVGEAGGFYEQYF TGCAGCGTTGTGGGGGAGGCGGGCGGCTTCTACGAGCAGTACTTC
TRBJ2-1 TRBV7-9 NA NA CASSPDPSSYNEQFF TGTGCCAGCAGCCCAGACCCGAGCTCCTACAATGAGCAGTTCTTC
TRBJ1-3 TRBV11-3 NA once CASSTLQPPANTIYF TGTGCCAGCAGCACCCTCCAGCCACCCGCGAACACCATATATTTT
TRBJ2-7 TRBV4-2 NA NA CASSQIDRGANYEQYF TGTGCCAGCAGCCAGATAGACAGAGGGGCGAACTACGAGCAGTACTTC
TRBJ2-3 TRBV15 NA NA CATSDRSFDLTDTQYF TGTGCCACCAGCGATCGAAGCTTTGACCTCACAGATACGCAGTATTTT
TRBJ1-5 TRBV6-1 NA few CASSELGGMYQPQHF TGTGCCAGCAGTGAACTGGGGGGAATGTATCAGCCCCAGCATTTT
TRBJ2-1 TRBV27 NA NA CASSFFSQYNEQFF TGTGCCAGCAGTTTTTTCAGTCAATACAATGAGCAGTTCTTC
TRBJ1-1 TRBV5-4 TRBD1 NA CASSPRTGVTEAFF TGTGCCAGCAGCCCAAGGACAGGGGTCACTGAAGCTTTCTTT
TRBJ2-7 TRBV27 NA once CASSYGRASFYEQYF TGTGCCAGCAGTTATGGAAGGGCTAGCTTCTACGAGCAGTACTTC
TRBJ2-7 TRBV12-5 NA NA CASAHKDRCEQYF TGTGCTAGTGCCCACAAGGACCGGTGCGAGCAGTACTTC
TRBJ2-7 TRBV5-4 TRBD1 NA CASSKKGTGPYEQYF TGTGCCAGCAGCAAAAAAGGGACAGGACCCTACGAGCAGTACTTC
TRBJ1-1 TRBV4-1 NA NA CASSQGAGMNTEAFF TGCGCCAGCAGCCAAGGGGCAGGGATGAACACTGAAGCTTTCTTT
TRBJ2-2 TRBV4-2 NA once CASSQKDLYANTGELFF TGTGCCAGCAGCCAGAAGGACCTCTACGCGAACACCGGGGAGCTGTTTTTT
TRBJ2-1 TRBV5-6 NA NA CASSLREYGEQFF TGTGCCAGCAGCTTGAGGGAGTACGGTGAGCAGTTCTTC
TRBJ2-1 TRBV6-5 TRBD2 NA CASSPGTSGYNEQFF TGTGCCAGCAGTCCCGGGACTAGCGGATACAATGAGCAGTTCTTC
TRBJ2-7 TRBV7-8 NA NA CASSLVSASQEYEQYF TGTGCCAGCAGCTTAGTGTCTGCCAGCCAGGAGTACGAGCAGTACTTC
TRBJ1-1 TRBV11-2 NA NA CASSQQGNTEAFF TGTGCCAGCAGTCAACAGGGGAACACTGAAGCTTTCTTT
TRBJ2-7 TRBV27 TRBD2 NA CASSVTSGGYEQYF TGTGCCAGCAGTGTAACTAGCGGGGGCTACGAGCAGTACTTC
TRBJ2-3 TRBV13 TRBD2 NA CASSFASGRNTQYF TGTGCCAGCAGCTTTGCTAGCGGGAGGAATACGCAGTATTTT
TRBJ1-1 TRBV9 NA NA CASGGRSYSNTEAFF TGTGCCTCAGGTGGCAGAAGCTATTCGAACACTGAAGCTTTCTTT
TRBJ2-1 TRBV6-5 NA NA CASSLQGASYNEQFF TGTGCCAGCAGCCTACAAGGAGCCTCCTACAATGAGCAGTTCTTC
TRBJ1-5 TRBV7-8 NA NA CASSPRGGLTFNQPQHF TGTGCCAGCAGCCCCCGGGGGGGACTAACCTTCAATCAGCCCCAGCATTTT
TRBJ1-1 TRBV6-1 NA NA CASRIEGLTEAFF TGTGCCAGCAGGATCGAGGGTTTGACTGAAGCTTTCTTT
TRBJ1-1 TRBV6-6 NA NA CASSTLEAPNTEAFF TGTGCCAGCAGTACTTTAGAAGCCCCCAACACTGAAGCTTTCTTT
TRBJ1-5 TRBV13 NA NA CASSLGRQPQHF TGTGCCAGCAGCTTAGGTCGTCAGCCCCAGCATTTT
TRBJ2-4 TRBV4-3 NA NA CASSHDTELAKNIQYF TGCGCCAGCAGCCATGACACAGAGCTAGCCAAAAACATTCAGTACTTC
TRBJ2-5 TRBV20-1 NA NA CSARWGVTQYF TGCAGTGCTAGATGGGGGGTGACCCAGTACTTC
TRBJ1-6 TRBV28 NA once CASSSPPVNGWQGYSPLHF TGTGCCAGCAGTTCCCCACCAGTTAACGGCTGGCAGGGGTATTCACCCCTCCACTTT
TRBJ1-4 TRBV28 NA NA CASSSTGDDEKLFF TGTGCCAGCAGTTCGACAGGAGATGATGAAAAACTGTTTTTT
TRBJ1-1 TRBV11-2 NA NA CASSPGTDTEAFF TGTGCCAGCAGCCCCGGGACGGACACTGAAGCTTTCTTT
TRBJ2-3 TRBV5-8 NA NA CASSLSGGVTDTQYF TGTGCCAGCAGCTTGTCCGGCGGGGTCACAGATACGCAGTATTTT
TRBJ1-4 TRBV7-9 NA once CASSLAFGDNEKLFF TGTGCCAGCAGCTTAGCGTTCGGGGATAATGAAAAACTGTTTTTT
TRBJ2-7 TRBV4-2 TRBD2 once CASSLLAGLDEQYF TGTGCCAGCAGCCTTCTAGCGGGACTCGACGAGCAGTACTTC
TRBJ2-5 TRBV28 NA NA CASSPVQETQYF TGTGCCAGCAGTCCCGTCCAAGAGACCCAGTACTTC
TRBJ2-5 TRBV2 NA NA CASSEGRGKGQETQYF TGTGCCAGCAGTGAGGGGAGGGGGAAAGGGCAAGAGACCCAGTACTTC
TRBJ1-1 TRBV7-9 NA NA CASSITGEVTEAFF TGTGCCAGCAGCATTACCGGGGAGGTCACTGAAGCTTTCTTT
TRBJ2-1 TRBV27 TRBD1 NA CASSLSHRGLNNEQFF TGTGCCAGCAGCCTTTCACACAGGGGGCTGAACAATGAGCAGTTCTTC
TRBJ1-1 TRBV27 NA NA CASSSPGRAFF TGTGCCAGCAGTTCCCCCGGTAGGGCTTTCTTT
TRBJ2-1 TRBV7-2 TRBD2 NA CASSLVSGRTSYNEQFF TGTGCCAGCAGCTTAGTTAGCGGGAGGACGTCCTACAATGAGCAGTTCTTC
TRBJ2-7 TRBV19 NA NA CASSLRPDYEQYF TGTGCCAGTAGCCTGCGGCCAGATTACGAGCAGTACTTC
TRBJ2-7 TRBV13 NA NA CASSFHRRGAYEQYF TGTGCCAGCAGCTTCCACCGCAGGGGCGCCTACGAGCAGTACTTC
TRBJ2-7 TRBV7-9 TRBD1 once CASSLARGSYEQYF TGTGCCAGCAGCTTAGCCAGGGGGAGCTACGAGCAGTACTTC
TRBJ1-4 TRBV27 TRBD1 NA CATGDRVYEKLFF TGTGCCACCGGGGACAGGGTATATGAAAAACTGTTTTTT